The source of this TCR beta chain is a study of OX40 agonist ivuxolimab in advanced cancers. The method was immunoSEQ multiplex PCR; TCRdb's version includes in-frame clones alone and lacks a portion of them. This sample carries 37,000 or so clones, roughly four fifths of them seen once, and the ten largest clones take about 2%. Study conclusions and caveats: Relatively little clonal expansion, among the lowest observed, appeared in partial responders at 0.1-3.0 mg/kg. Normalized T-cell clonal expansion was also low in a subset of nonresponders.

CDR1 is MNHNS, CDR2 SASEGT, per germline. The CDR3 has 14 residues. V gave up 3 bases and J gave up 5 bases, with 13 bases separating them. To note about this clone: The antigen is undetermined.

The sequencing used CD4+ or CD8+ T cells sorted from blood, collected in a trial of the OX40 agonist ivuxolimab. This TCR derives from an adult with an advanced solid tumor such as melanoma, head and neck, liver or kidney cancer. The chain carries TRBV6-1 and TRBJ2-5; possible D gene TRBD2, 6 bases. In DNA, the CDR3 is TGTGCCAGCAGTGACCCCGGGACTTTCGAGACCCAGTACTTC. It is translated as CASSDPGTFETQYF.